Below, 11 T cell receptor beta chains from the same sample are listed, as sequenced in a study of cytomegalovirus exposure and HLA in healthy donors. PCR primers comprised 60 Vbeta and 13 Jbeta primers. Measured with immunoSEQ multiplex PCR; TCRdb has only the in-frame clones, and not every one. The table shows about 43,000 clones, with approximately 80% occurring only once. Material: PBMCs. The origin of the receptors is a man aged 25 to 40 in good health and CMV-seronegative.

This clone was counted between two and nine times. V and J are TRBV11-2 and TRBJ2-7; 8 bases agree with TRBD1. The CDR3 is 13 amino acids. CDR1 is SGHAT and CDR2 is FQNNGV in the germline V gene. V trimming: 0 bases; J trimming: 6 bases; junction bases outside the gene matches: 1. In DNA form, the CDR3 reads TGTGCCAGCAGCTTAGACAGGGGGCGCGAGCAGTACTTC. This codes for CASSLDRGREQYF.

This clone was observed a single time. The V and J genes are TRBV9 and TRBJ2-7; TRBD1 matches at 7 bases. CDR1 SGDLS and CDR2 YYNGEE come from the germline V gene. This CDR3 region has 13 residues. V shed 4 bases and J 6 bases; nucleotides not matched to a gene: 7. Written as DNA, the CDR3 is TGTGCCAGCAGCTTGGACAGGTCCGGCGAGCAGTACTTC. This codes for CASSLDRSGEQYF. The variable domain in full, with the rest retrieved from reference TRBV9 and TRBJ2-7, is DSGVTQTPKHLITATGQRVTLRCSPRSGDLSVYWYQQSLDQGLQFLIQYYNGEERAKGNILERFSAQQFPDLHSELNLSSLELGDSALYFCASSLDRSGEQYFGPGTRLTVT.

This rearrangement joins TRBV5-1 to TRBJ2-3, with no clear D. The germline V gene has CDR1 SGHRS and CDR2 YFSETQ. The V end lost 0 bases, the J end lost 1 base, and 9 bases lay between the germline ends. The CDR3 runs 15 residues. DNA for the CDR3: TGCGCCAGCAGCTTGGCCCCGCAGGGCACAGATACGCAGTATTTT. Its protein product is CASSLAPQGTDTQYF.

CDR3 DNA sequence: TGTGCCAGCAGCAAAGCGCTTTTGGAGAGCCCTGGGGCCAACGTCCTGACTTTC. Translation gives CASSKALLESPGANVLTF. The genes are TRBV21-1 and TRBJ2-6; the table's D call, TRBD2, has no DNA check behind it. TRBV21-1 is recorded as a pseudogene. The CDR3 has 18 residues.

The V gene is TRBV28, the J gene TRBJ1-3; D gene ambiguous. Trimming left V 2 bases short and J 2 bases short, with 10 bases between. The CDR3 spans 15 residues. Germline V gene sequence: CDR1 MDHEN, CDR2 SYDVKM. The CDR3 loop reads CASSLVVTAGNTIYF. The CDR3 DNA follows: TGTGCCAGCAGTTTAGTCGTCACAGCTGGAAACACCATATATTTT.

This rearrangement joins TRBV9 to TRBJ2-5; 14 nucleotides agree with TRBD2. The J segment lost 5 bases and the V segment lost 4 bases, leaving 13 bases of the junction unmatched. The germline V gene encodes CDR1 SGDLS and CDR2 YYNGEE. This CDR3 region has 18 residues. The CDR3 here is CASSFGTSGSRWSETQYF. CDR3 in DNA: TGTGCCAGCAGCTTCGGGACTAGCGGGAGTCGTTGGTCGGAGACCCAGTACTTC.

The chain is built from TRBV6-1 and TRBJ2-4, with D possibly matching TRBD2 (6 bases). The CDR3 sequence is 19 residues long. The germline CDR1 and CDR2 sequences are MNHNS and SASEGT. The V end was cut by 1 base, the J end by 0 bases, with 19 bases between. The CDR3: CASSEVGGSLRLAKNIQYF. The CDR3 nucleotides are TGTGCCAGCAGTGAAGTAGGAGGGTCGCTCCGTCTAGCCAAAAACATTCAGTACTTC.

This clone was seen more than once but under ten times. This chain joins TRBV11-3 and TRBJ2-1; D is possibly TRBD1 (5 bases). V was trimmed by 5 bases and J by 7 bases, leaving 12 bases between them. Per the germline V gene, CDR1 is SGHNT and CDR2 is YENEEA. The CDR3 length is 13 residues. The CDR3 region has the DNA TGTGCCAGCAGCCCAGGGTCCTTAAATGAGCAGTTCTTC. It is translated as CASSPGSLNEQFF.

This chain links TRBV9 with TRBJ2-1, with 10 bases aligning to TRBD2. The CDR3 sequence is 15 residues long. The V and J ends lost 3 bases and 5 bases, in that order; junction bases with no gene match: 5. The germline V gene encodes CDR1 SGDLS and CDR2 YYNGEE. The CDR3 DNA sequence: TGTGCCAGCAGCGAGCGGGAGGGCCCCCACAATGAGCAGTTCTTC. Translation gives CASSEREGPHNEQFF.

The V and J genes are TRBV11-2 and TRBJ2-7, with TRBD1 identical over 11 bases. V dropped 4 bases and J dropped 5; count of bases not matched to a gene: 13. CDR3 length equals 17 residues. Per germline, CDR1 SGHAT and CDR2 FQNNGV. CDR3 nucleotide sequence: TGTGCCAGCAGCTACCGCGAAGCCGGGACAGGGGGTGACGAGCAGTACTTC. Its translation: CASSYREAGTGGDEQYF.

On this clone: Other DNA sequences in the sample encode the same CDR3. This chain connects TRBV6-4 to TRBJ2-1; 9 nucleotides align to TRBD2. There are 15 residues in the CDR3. V lost 0 bases, J lost 4 bases, and 1 base stayed unmatched. Germline V gene data show CDR1 as MRHNA and CDR2 as SNTAGT. The chain's CDR3 is CASSDSSGSYNEQFF. CDR3 sequence (DNA): TGTGCCAGCAGTGACTCTAGCGGGAGTTACAATGAGCAGTTCTTC.